This T cell receptor beta chain was identified during a study of CD8 T cells in Susac syndrome. Reverse transcription of roughly 0.5 to 1 ug RNA was carried out with random hexamers. The CDR3 of TCR beta was amplified by immunoSEQ multiplex PCR across 54 Vbeta and 13 Jbeta. Using its own MiXCR run on the immunoSEQ multiplex PCR reads, TCRdb lists one record per CDR3 protein. The repertoire has just over 300,000 distinct CDR3 sequences, under 95% of them found once; the top ten carry less than 0.08%. Sequencing targeted TCR beta in T cells from blood (CD8+ and CD4+). TEMRA cells were FACS-enriched and CD8+ and CD4+ T cells negatively isolated. To note about this clonotype: Its antigen remains unidentified.

Study observations and caveats: As the study acknowledged, the number of individuals who were part of its TCR sequencing and HLA analysis was relatively small.

Trimming took 6 bases from V and 8 from J; bases not matched to a gene: 8. The CDR3 has 12 amino acids. CDR1 and CDR2 (germline): SQVTM, ANQGSEA. This chain uses TRBV29-1 with TRBJ1-2; 8 bases align to TRBD1. The specimen was CD4+ T cells from PBMCs. The receptor comes from a human donor with multiple sclerosis. The CDR3 reads CSVGGQGGGYTF. The CDR3 coding sequence is TGCAGCGTCGGTGGACAGGGCGGCGGCTACACCTTC.